This TCR beta chain was sequenced during a study of post-analysis software for immune sequencing data (dated by TCRdb to the mid-2010s). Looking at the study overall: Relapsing-remitting, secondary progressive and progressive-relapsing multiple sclerosis were recorded as disease courses, and subtype annotation was lacking for some patients. The multiple sclerosis patient repertoires were compared with about a dozen previously published healthy control repertoires from donors aged 6 to 25 years. A subset of samples was prepared in parallel using single-end sample barcoding, then pooled and co-amplified after Illumina adapter ligation.

Library creation used PCR. For sequencing, an Illumina HiSeq 2500 was employed. To reduce PCR and sequencing biases, unique molecular identifiers were built into the TCR beta cDNA libraries. Every 1 to 10 million input T cells yielded roughly 500,000 cDNA molecules, meaning each molecule approximated one T cell. The patient libraries were prepared and sequenced with the same protocol used for the earlier healthy control dataset. Samples belonging to the same batch were prepared together, multiplexed and sequenced on a shared HiSeq lane. In the paper's pipeline: MIGEC was used to process the raw barcoded reads, and molecular identifier groups with only a single read were discarded before consensus assembly and CDR3 extraction. Clonotype tables were post-analysed with VDJtools, and diversity was normalized by down-sampling all datasets to the smallest sample size. In repertoire overlap clustering, CDR3 amino acid sequences, but not nucleotide sequences, were matched to correct batch-related cross-sample contamination. TCRdb took the public reads, trimmed them with fastp at Q25, ran MiXCR for clone calling and kept in-frame beta chains. Rows with a matching CDR3 protein are joined into one entry that keeps the most common DNA and genes. The V and J calls follow TCRdb's processing rather than the paper's. Here the sample has roughly 400,000 distinct CDR3 sequences; less than 40% occur a single time. Around 8% of the sample belongs to the ten largest clones.

Paper-wide results and their limitations: Multiple sclerosis patients had significantly lower normalized Chao1 diversity than controls, a result that suggests substantial peripheral T-cell clonal expansion. Significantly higher frequencies in patients than in controls were found for five TRBV segments, including TRBV5-6, TRBV5-1 and TRBV20-1. The multiple sclerosis patient group was slightly younger than the control group. When samples were clustered directly using the F measure, samples prepared in the same batch co-clustered strongly, which prompted a batch-effect correction.

There are 18 amino acids in the CDR3, from cysteine to phenylalanine inclusive. CDR3 DNA only is kept here, 54 bases in frame from base 1. V is trimmed back by 7 bases and J by 1 base, and the junction contains 16 bases that no gene match accounts for. To demonstrate the VDJtools post-analysis software, the study profiled TCR beta repertoires from the peripheral blood of 13 young patients with multiple sclerosis. The patients with multiple sclerosis were children and adolescents between 6 and 15 years of age. This clonotype was counted only a few times. Its specific antigen is unknown. Per-base quality was not reported, and no clone a single base away is much larger than it.

Input material: blood. The receptor's source is a girl aged 2 to 9 with multiple sclerosis. This receptor chain uses TRBV12-3 or TRBV12-4 and TRBJ2-4; TRBD1 aligns with 7 central bases. CDR3 reads: CASILEGHRGSAKNIQYF. The sequence in DNA is TGTGCCAGCATCCTAGAAGGCCACAGGGGTAGTGCCAAAAACATTCAGTACTTC.